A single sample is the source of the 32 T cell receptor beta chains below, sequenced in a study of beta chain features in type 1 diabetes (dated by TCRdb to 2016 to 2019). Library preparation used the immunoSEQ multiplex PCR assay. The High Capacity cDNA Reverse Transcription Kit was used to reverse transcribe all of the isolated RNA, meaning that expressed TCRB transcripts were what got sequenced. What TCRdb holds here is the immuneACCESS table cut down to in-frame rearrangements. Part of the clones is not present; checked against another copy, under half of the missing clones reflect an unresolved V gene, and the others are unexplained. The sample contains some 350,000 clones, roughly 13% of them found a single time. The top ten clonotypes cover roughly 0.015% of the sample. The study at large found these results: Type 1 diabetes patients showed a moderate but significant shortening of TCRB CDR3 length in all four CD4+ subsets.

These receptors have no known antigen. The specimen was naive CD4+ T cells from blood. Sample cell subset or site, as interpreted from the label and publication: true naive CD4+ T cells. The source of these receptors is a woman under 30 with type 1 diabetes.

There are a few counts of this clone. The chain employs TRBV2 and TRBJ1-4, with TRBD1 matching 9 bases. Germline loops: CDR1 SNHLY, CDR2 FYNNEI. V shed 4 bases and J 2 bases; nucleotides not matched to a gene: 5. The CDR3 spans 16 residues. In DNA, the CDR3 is TGTGCCAGCAGTGCCTCCACAGGGGGCACTAATGAAAAACTGTTTTTT. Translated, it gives CASSASTGGTNEKLFF.

The CDR3 spells CASSESGVVIQYF. The CDR3 coding sequence is TGTGCCAGCAGTGAATCAGGGGTGGTCATTCAGTACTTC. The chain recombines TRBV2 with TRBJ2-4; D perhaps matches TRBD1 (6 bases). Germline assignment: CDR1 SNHLY and CDR2 FYNNEI. The CDR3 contains 13 residues. The V end was cut by 2 bases, the J end by 9 bases, with 11 bases between.

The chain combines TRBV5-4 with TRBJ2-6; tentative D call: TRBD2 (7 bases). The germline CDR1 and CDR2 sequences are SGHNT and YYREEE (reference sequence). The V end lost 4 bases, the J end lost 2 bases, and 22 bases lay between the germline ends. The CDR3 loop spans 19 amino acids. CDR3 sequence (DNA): TGTGCCAGCAGCCCCGAATGGGGGGGCGCGATGACTGGGGCCAACGTCCTGACTTTC. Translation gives CASSPEWGGAMTGANVLTF.

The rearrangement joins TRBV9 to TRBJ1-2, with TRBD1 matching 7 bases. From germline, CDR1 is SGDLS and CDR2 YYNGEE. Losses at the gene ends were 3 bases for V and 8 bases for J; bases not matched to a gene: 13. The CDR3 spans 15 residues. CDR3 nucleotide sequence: TGTGCCAGCAGCGCCTCCGGATGGCAGGGGGGCGGCTACACCTTC. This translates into CASSASGWQGGGYTF.

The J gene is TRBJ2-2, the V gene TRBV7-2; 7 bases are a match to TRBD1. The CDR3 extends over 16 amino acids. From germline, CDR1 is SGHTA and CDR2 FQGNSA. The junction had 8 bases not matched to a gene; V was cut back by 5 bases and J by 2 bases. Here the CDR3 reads CASSQYRGPNTGELFF. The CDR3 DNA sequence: TGTGCCAGCAGCCAGTACAGGGGCCCTAACACCGGGGAGCTGTTTTTT.

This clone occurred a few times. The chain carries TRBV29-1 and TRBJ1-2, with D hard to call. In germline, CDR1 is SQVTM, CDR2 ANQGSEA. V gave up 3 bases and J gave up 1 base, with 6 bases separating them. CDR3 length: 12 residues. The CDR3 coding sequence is TGCAGCGTTGACGAGGGTAACTATGGCTACACCTTC. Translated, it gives CSVDEGNYGYTF.

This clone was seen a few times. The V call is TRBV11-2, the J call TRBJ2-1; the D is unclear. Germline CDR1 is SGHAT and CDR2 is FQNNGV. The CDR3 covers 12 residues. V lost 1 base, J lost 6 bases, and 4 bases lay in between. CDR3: CASSLAFNEQFF. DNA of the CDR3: TGTGCCAGCAGCTTAGCTTTCAATGAGCAGTTCTTC.

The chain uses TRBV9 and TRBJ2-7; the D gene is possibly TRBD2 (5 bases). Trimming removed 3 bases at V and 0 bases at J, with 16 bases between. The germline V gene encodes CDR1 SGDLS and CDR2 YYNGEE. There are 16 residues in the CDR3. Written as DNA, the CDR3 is TGTGCCAGCAGCGCTAGCCACACGAGGAGCTCCTACGAGCAGTACTTC. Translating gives CASSASHTRSSYEQYF.

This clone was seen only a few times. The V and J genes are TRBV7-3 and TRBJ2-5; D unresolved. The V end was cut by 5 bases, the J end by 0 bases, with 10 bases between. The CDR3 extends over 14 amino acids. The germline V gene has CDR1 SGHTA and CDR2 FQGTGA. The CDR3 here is CASSPFGHQETQYF. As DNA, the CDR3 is TGTGCCAGCAGCCCTTTTGGGCACCAAGAGACCCAGTACTTC. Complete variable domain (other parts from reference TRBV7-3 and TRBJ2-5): GAGVSQTPSNKVTEKGKYVELRCDPISGHTALYWYRQSLGQGPEFLIYFQGTGAADDSGLPNDRFFAVRPEGSVSTLKIQRTERGDSAVYLCASSPFGHQETQYFGPGTRLLVL.

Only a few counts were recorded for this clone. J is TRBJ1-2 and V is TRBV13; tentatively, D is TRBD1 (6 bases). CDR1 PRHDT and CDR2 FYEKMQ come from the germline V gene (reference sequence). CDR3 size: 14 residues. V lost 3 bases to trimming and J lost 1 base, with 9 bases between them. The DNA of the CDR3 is TGTGCCAGCAGCTTGGACAGAATTAACTATGGCTACACCTTC. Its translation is CASSLDRINYGYTF.

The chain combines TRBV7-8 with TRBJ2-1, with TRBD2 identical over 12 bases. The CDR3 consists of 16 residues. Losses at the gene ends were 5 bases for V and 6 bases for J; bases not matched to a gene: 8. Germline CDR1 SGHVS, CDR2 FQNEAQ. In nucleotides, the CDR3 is TGTGCCAGCAGCCCCCGACTAGCGGGAGTCGGCAATGAGCAGTTCTTC. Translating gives CASSPRLAGVGNEQFF.

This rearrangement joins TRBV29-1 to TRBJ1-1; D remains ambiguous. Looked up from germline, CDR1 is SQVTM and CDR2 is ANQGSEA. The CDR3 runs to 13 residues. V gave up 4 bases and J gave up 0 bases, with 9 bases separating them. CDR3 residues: CSVAQDLNTEAFF. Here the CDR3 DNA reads TGCAGCGTTGCGCAGGACTTGAACACTGAAGCTTTCTTT.

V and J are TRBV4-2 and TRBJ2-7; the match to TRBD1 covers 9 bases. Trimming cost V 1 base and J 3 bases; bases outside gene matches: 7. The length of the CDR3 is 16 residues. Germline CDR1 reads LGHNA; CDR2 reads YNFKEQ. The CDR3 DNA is TGTGCCAGCAGCCAAGTTAGGGGGACAGGGTACTACGAGCAGTACTTC. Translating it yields CASSQVRGTGYYEQYF.

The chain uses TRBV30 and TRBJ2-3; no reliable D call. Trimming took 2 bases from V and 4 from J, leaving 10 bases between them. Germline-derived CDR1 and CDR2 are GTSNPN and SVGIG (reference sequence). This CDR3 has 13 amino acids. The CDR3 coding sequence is TGTGCCTGGAGTACTGCCCTGGCAGATACGCAGTATTTT. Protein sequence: CAWSTALADTQYF.

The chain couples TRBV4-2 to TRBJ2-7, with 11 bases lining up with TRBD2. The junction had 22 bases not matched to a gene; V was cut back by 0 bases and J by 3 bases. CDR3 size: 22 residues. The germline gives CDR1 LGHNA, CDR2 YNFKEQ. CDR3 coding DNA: TGTGCCAGCAGCCAAGATTCCCCCCGTAGCGGGAGGGCCTCCCTCTTAATCTACGAGCAGTACTTC. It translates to CASSQDSPRSGRASLLIYEQYF.

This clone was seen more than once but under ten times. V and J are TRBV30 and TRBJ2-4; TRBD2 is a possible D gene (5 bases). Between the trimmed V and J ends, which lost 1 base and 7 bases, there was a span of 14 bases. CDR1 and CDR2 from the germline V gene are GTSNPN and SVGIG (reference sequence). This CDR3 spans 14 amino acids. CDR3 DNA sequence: TGTGCCTGGAGTGAGGTAGACTGGAGGAACATTCAGTACTTC. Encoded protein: CAWSEVDWRNIQYF. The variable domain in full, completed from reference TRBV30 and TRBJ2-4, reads SQTIHQWPATLVQPVGSPLSLECTVEGTSNPNLYWYRQAAGRGLQLLFYSVGIGQISSEVPQNLSASRPQDRQFILSSKKLLLSDSGFYLCAWSEVDWRNIQYFGAGTRLSVL.

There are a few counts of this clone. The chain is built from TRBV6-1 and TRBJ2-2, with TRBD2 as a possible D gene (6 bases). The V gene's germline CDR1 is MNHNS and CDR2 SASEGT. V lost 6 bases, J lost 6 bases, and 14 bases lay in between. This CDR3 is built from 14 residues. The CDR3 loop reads CASSLGLAPGELFF. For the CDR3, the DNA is TGTGCCAGCAGCCTGGGACTCGCACCCGGGGAGCTGTTTTTT.

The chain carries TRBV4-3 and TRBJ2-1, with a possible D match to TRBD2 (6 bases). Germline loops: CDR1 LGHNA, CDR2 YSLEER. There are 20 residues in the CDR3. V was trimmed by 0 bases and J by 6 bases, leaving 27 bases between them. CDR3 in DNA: TGCGCCAGCAGCCAAGAACGATCCTCCGGCTTGAGCGGGCGACGCAATGAGCAGTTCTTC. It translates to CASSQERSSGLSGRRNEQFF.

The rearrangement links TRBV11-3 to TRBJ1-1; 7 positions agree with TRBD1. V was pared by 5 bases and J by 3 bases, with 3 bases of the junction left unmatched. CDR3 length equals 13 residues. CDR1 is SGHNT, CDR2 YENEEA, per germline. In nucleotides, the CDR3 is TGTGCCAGCAGCACTGACAGGGACACTGAAGCTTTCTTT. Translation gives CASSTDRDTEAFF.

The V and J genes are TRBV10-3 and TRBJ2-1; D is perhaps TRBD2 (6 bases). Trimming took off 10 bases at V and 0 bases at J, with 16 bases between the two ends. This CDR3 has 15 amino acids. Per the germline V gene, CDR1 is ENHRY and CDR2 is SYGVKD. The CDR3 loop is CATLEGQSSYNEQFF. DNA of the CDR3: TGTGCCACTTTGGAGGGGCAAAGCTCCTACAATGAGCAGTTCTTC.

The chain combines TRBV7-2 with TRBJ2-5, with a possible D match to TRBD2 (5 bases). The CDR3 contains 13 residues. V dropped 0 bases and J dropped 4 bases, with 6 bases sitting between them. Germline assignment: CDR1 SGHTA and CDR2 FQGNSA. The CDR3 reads CASSLARGETQYF. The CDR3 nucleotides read TGTGCCAGCAGCTTAGCCCGGGGAGAGACCCAGTACTTC.

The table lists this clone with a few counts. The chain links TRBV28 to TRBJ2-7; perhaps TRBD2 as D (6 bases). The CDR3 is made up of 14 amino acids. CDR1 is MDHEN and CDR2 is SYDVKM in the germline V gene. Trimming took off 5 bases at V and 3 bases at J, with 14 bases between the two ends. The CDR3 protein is CASSRPSEGYEQYF. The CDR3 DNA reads TGTGCCAGCAGTAGGCCTAGCGAGGGCTACGAGCAGTACTTC. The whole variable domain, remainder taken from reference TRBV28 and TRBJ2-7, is DVKVTQSSRYLVKRTGEKVFLECVQDMDHENMFWYRQDPGLGLRLIYFSYDVKMKEKGDIPEGYSVSREKKERFSLILESASTNQTSMYLCASSRPSEGYEQYFGPGTRLTVT.

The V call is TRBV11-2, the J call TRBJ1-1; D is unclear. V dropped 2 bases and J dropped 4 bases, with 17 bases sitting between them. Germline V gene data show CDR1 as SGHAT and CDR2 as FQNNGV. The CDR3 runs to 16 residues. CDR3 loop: CASSLRGSRLVTEAFF. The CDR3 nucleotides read TGTGCCAGCAGCTTACGAGGGAGTAGGTTGGTCACTGAAGCTTTCTTT.

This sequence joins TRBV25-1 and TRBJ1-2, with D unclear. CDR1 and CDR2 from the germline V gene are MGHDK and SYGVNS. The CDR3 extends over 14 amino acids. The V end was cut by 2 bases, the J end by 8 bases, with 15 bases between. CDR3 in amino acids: CASSEPGRNRGYTF. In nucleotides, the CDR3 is TGTGCCAGCAGTGAACCGGGTCGGAATAGGGGCTACACCTTC.

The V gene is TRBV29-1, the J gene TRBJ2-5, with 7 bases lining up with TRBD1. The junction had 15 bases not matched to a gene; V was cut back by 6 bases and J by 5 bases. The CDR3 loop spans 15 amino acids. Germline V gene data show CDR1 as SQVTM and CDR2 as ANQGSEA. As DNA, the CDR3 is TGCAGCGTCCGAAGGGGGCAGGGGCCGGGGGAGACCCAGTACTTC. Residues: CSVRRGQGPGETQYF.

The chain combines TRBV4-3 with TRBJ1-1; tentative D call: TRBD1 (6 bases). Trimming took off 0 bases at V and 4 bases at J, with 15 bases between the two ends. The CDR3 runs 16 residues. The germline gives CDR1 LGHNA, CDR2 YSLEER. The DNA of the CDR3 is TGCGCCAGCAGCCAAGAAGGGGGGGGCGCGGCCACTGAAGCTTTCTTT. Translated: CASSQEGGGAATEAFF.

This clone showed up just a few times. The CDR3 nucleotides are TGCGCCAGCAGCCAAGACGGACAGGGGGCAGTTGAAGCTTTCTTT. Translating gives CASSQDGQGAVEAFF. The rearrangement links TRBV4-3 to TRBJ1-1; 11 nucleotides agree with TRBD1. V shed 0 bases and J 7 bases; nucleotides not matched to a gene: 4. This CDR3 is 15 amino acids long. Germline V gives CDR1 LGHNA, CDR2 YSLEER.

The DNA for the CDR3 is TGTGCCAGCAGTCAGTACCAAGAGACCCAGTACTTC. This codes for CASSQYQETQYF. This sequence joins TRBV6-5 and TRBJ2-5; D gene uncertain. CDR3 length: 12 amino acids. Germline lookup yields CDR1 MNHEY and CDR2 SVGAGI. Trimming left V 5 bases short and J 0 bases short, with 4 bases between.

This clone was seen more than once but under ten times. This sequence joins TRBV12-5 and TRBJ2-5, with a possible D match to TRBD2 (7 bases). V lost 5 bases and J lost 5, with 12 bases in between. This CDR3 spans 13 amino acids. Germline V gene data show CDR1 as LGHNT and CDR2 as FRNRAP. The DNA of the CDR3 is TGTGCTAGTGGTCAAGGGGGGGGTGAGACCCAGTACTTC. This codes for CASGQGGGETQYF.

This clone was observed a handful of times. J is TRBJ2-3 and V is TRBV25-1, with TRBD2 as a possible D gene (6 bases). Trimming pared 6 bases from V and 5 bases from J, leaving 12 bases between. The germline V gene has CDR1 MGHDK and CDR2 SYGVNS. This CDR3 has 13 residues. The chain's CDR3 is CASSYSGEDTQYF. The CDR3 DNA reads TGTGCCAGCAGCTATAGCGGAGAAGATACGCAGTATTTT.

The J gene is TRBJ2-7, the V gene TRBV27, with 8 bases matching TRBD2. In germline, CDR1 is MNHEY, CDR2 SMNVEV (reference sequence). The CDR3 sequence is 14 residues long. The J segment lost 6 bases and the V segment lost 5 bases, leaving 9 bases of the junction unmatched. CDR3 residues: CASSLREGAGEQYV. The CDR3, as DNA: TGTGCCAGCAGTCTTCGGGAGGGAGCGGGCGAGCAGTACGTC.

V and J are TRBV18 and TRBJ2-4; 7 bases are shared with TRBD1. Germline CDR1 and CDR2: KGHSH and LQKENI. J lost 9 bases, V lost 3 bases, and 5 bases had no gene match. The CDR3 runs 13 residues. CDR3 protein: CASSPDRDGIQYF. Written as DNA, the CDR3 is TGTGCCAGCTCACCCGACAGGGATGGCATTCAGTACTTC. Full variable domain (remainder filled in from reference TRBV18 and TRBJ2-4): NAGVMQNPRHLVRRRGQEARLRCSPMKGHSHVYWYRQLPEEGLKFMVYLQKENIIDESGMPKERFSAEFPKEGPSILRIQQVVRGDSAAYFCASSPDRDGIQYFGAGTRLSVL.